Each of the 27 T cell receptor beta chains below was sequenced from the same sample in a study of T-cell reconstitution after alpha-beta-depleted transplantation in children. A library of TCRbeta sequences, prepared with unique molecular identifiers, was generated. Each CDR3 protein is one row after TCRdb ran MiXCR on the PCR reads. The sample yields about 170,000 distinct CDR3 sequences, over 8.5% seen once. The starting material was PBMCs, obtained before TCRalphabeta/CD19-depleted stem cell transplant. Receptors were obtained from a boy aged 2 to 9 with acute myeloid leukemia, due to receive a stem cell transplant.

This clonotype was seen repeatedly, ten times or more. V is TRBV28 and J is TRBJ2-7, with D unclear. The CDR3 spans 12 residues. V gave up 1 base and J gave up 6 bases, with 7 bases separating them. Germline loops: CDR1 MDHEN, CDR2 SYDVKM. CDR3 loop: CASSLSYGEQYF. CDR3 sequence (DNA): TGTGCCAGCAGTTTATCATATGGCGAGCAGTACTTC.

This clonotype occurred a few times. The CDR3 here is CASSLNQGHGELFF. The DNA for the CDR3 is TGTGCCAGCAGCTTAAACCAGGGTCACGGGGAGCTGTTTTTT. The chain carries TRBV7-3 and TRBJ2-2, with D possibly matching TRBD1 (5 bases). The CDR3 totals 14 residues. V was cut by 1 base and J by 7 bases, with 10 bases left in between. From germline, CDR1 is SGHTA and CDR2 FQGTGA.

Ten or more counts support this clonotype. The V gene is TRBV4-1, the J gene TRBJ2-4; 8 bases match TRBD1. Losses at the gene ends were 6 bases for V and 6 bases for J; bases not matched to a gene: 10. Germline-derived CDR1 and CDR2 are MGHRA and YSYEKL. CDR3 length: 15 amino acids. DNA of the CDR3: TGCGCCAGCAGTTCAACCAGGGGGCGCGGAAACATTCAGTACTTC. Residues: CASSSTRGRGNIQYF.

At least ten counts were recorded for this clonotype. The V gene is TRBV5-1, the J gene TRBJ1-1, with TRBD1 matching 11 bases. Looked up from germline, CDR1 is SGHRS and CDR2 is YFSETQ. J was trimmed by 4 bases and V by 4 bases; bases with no gene match: 6. The CDR3 totals 15 residues. CDR3 DNA sequence: TGCGCCAGCAGCCCGTTGGGACAGGGGGTCACTGAAGCTTTCTTT. This gives the protein CASSPLGQGVTEAFF.

This clonotype was counted ten times or more. This rearrangement joins TRBV11-2 to TRBJ2-5, with TRBD2 matching 11 bases. CDR3 size: 17 residues. After removal of 3 bases from V and 4 bases from J, the junction contained 10 bases not matched to a gene. Germline values: CDR1 SGHAT, CDR2 FQNNGV. CDR3 amino acids: CASSLGSGLAGRETQYF. Written as DNA, the CDR3 is TGTGCCAGCAGCTTGGGATCCGGACTAGCGGGTCGAGAGACCCAGTACTTC.

This clonotype was seen ten or more times. The rearrangement uses TRBV2 and TRBJ2-3; TRBD2 might be the D (5 bases). CDR3 length: 13 residues. The ends were cut back, 6 bases at V and 5 bases at J, with 12 bases in the middle. CDR1 SNHLY and CDR2 FYNNEI come from the germline V gene. The DNA of the CDR3 is TGTGCCAGCAGGAGCGGCTACTTAGATACGCAGTATTTT. It encodes CASRSGYLDTQYF.

This clonotype was seen more than once but under ten times. This sequence joins TRBV25-1 and TRBJ2-1; the match to TRBD2 covers 10 bases. Germline V lookup: CDR1 MGHDK, CDR2 SYGVNS. With 1 base clipped from V and 9 bases from J, the junction kept 18 bases outside the gene matches. The CDR3 length is 19 residues. The DNA of the CDR3 is TGTGCCAGCAGTGAATCTTTACCGAAAGAAGCGGGAGGGCCGGTTGAGCAGTTCTTC. Protein sequence: CASSESLPKEAGGPVEQFF.

This clonotype was observed many times. V is TRBV5-1 and J is TRBJ1-5; D is possibly TRBD1 (6 bases). This CDR3 contains 13 residues. Germline CDR1 SGHRS, CDR2 YFSETQ. Trimming removed 4 bases at V and 5 bases at J, with 10 bases between. This CDR3 is CASSPGGHQPQHF. For the CDR3, the DNA is TGCGCCAGCAGCCCGGGGGGCCATCAGCCCCAGCATTTT.

Comment on this clonotype: A much larger clone differs from this one at a single base, so this may be a read error. This chain uses TRBV9 with TRBJ2-2, with D unclear. Germline CDR1 SGDLS, CDR2 YYNGEE. The CDR3 sequence is 14 residues long. CDR3 amino acids: CANSVAHNTGELFF. The CDR3 DNA reads as TGTGCCAACAGCGTAGCCCACAACACCGGGGAGCTGTTTTTT.

The chain joins TRBV29-1 to TRBJ2-2; 9 bases are shared with TRBD2. This CDR3 is built from 14 residues. V was pared by 1 base and J by 6 bases, with 3 bases of the junction left unmatched. Germline V gene lookup returns CDR1 SQVTM and CDR2 ANQGSEA. The CDR3 sequence: CSVEGGTSPGELFF. CDR3 DNA: TGCAGCGTTGAAGGGGGGACTAGCCCCGGGGAGCTGTTTTTT.

This clonotype has a count of ten or more. The chain combines TRBV12-5 with TRBJ2-2; 8 nucleotides line up with TRBD1. Trimming cost V 1 base and J 2 bases; bases outside gene matches: 3. The CDR3 is 16 residues long. The germline gives CDR1 LGHNT, CDR2 FRNRAP. This CDR3 reads CASGLADRANTGELFF. CDR3 sequence (DNA): TGTGCTAGTGGTTTGGCGGACAGGGCCAACACCGGGGAGCTGTTTTTT.

This clonotype was found many times. The V and J genes are TRBV18 and TRBJ2-1, with D possibly matching TRBD1 (6 bases). V lost 6 bases to trimming and J lost 4 bases, with 16 bases between them. This CDR3 contains 15 residues. From germline, CDR1 is KGHSH and CDR2 LQKENI. The CDR3 DNA reads as TGTGCCAGCTCCCCTAACCCAGGGGAGTACAATGAGCAGTTCTTC. Its protein is CASSPNPGEYNEQFF.

The chain recombines TRBV3-1 with TRBJ2-1; D might be TRBD1 or TRBD2, each matching 6 bases. Germline values: CDR1 LGHDT, CDR2 YNNKEL (reference sequence). The CDR3 is 12 residues long. Trimming shortened V by 4 bases and J by 14 bases, and 15 bases separated the two germline ends. The CDR3 is CASSLPRGGKFF. In nucleotides, the CDR3 is TGTGCCAGCAGCCTACCTAGAGGGGGGAAGTTCTTC.

The sample holds many counts of this clonotype. The V call is TRBV7-2, the J call TRBJ2-2; tentative D call: TRBD2 (5 bases). Per the germline V gene, CDR1 is SGHTA and CDR2 is FQGNSA. The germline V and J ends were trimmed by 0 bases and 2 bases, with 10 bases remaining between them. This CDR3 is 16 amino acids long. CDR3 DNA: TGTGCCAGCAGCTTAGCGCGGGCGTCCAACACCGGGGAGCTGTTTTTT. This sequence encodes CASSLARASNTGELFF.

This clonotype came up many times. The chain is built from TRBV12-3 or TRBV12-4 and TRBJ2-7, with D possibly being TRBD1 (6 bases). The CDR3 is 11 amino acids. The V end lost 6 bases, the J end lost 4 bases, and 7 bases lay between the germline ends. The CDR3 here is CASSTGYEQYV. CDR3 DNA: TGTGCCAGCAGCACAGGGTACGAGCAGTACGTC.

Ten or more counts support this clonotype. The genes are TRBV20-1 and TRBJ2-1; TRBD2 matches 13 bases. This CDR3 spans 14 amino acids. V shed 5 bases, J shed 9 bases, and the junction held 7 bases outside the gene matches. Germline lookup yields CDR1 DFQATT and CDR2 SNEGSKA (reference sequence). In DNA form, the CDR3 reads TGCAGTGCTTCACTAGCGGGGGGGCCTGGTGAGCAGTTCTTC. It is translated as CSASLAGGPGEQFF.

There are many counts of this clonotype. The chain links TRBV28 to TRBJ2-7, with 8 positions matching TRBD1. CDR1 and CDR2 (germline): MDHEN, SYDVKM. This CDR3 is 13 amino acids long. V lost 8 bases and J lost 4; bases outside the gene matches: 7. This CDR3 reads CASWTGIPYEQYF. CDR3 coding DNA: TGTGCCAGCTGGACAGGGATTCCATACGAGCAGTACTTC.

This clonotype showed up many times. The chain uses TRBV20-1 and TRBJ2-3; 14 nucleotides agree with TRBD2. This CDR3 has 14 amino acids. V lost 3 bases and J lost 10; bases outside the gene matches: 6. CDR1 is DFQATT, CDR2 SNEGSKA, per germline (reference sequence). The CDR3 DNA is TGCAGTGCTAGCCCCGGGACTAGCGGGAGTGCGCAGTATTTT. Its translation: CSASPGTSGSAQYF.

This clonotype showed up many times. The chain combines TRBV5-1 with TRBJ2-1; D is undetermined. Trimming took off 1 base at V and 3 bases at J, with 8 bases between the two ends. Germline-derived CDR1 and CDR2 are SGHRS and YFSETQ. CDR3 size: 14 residues. CDR3 protein: CASSLYGGYNEQFF. The CDR3 bases are TGCGCCAGCAGCTTGTATGGCGGCTACAATGAGCAGTTCTTC.

This clonotype was observed many times. The V gene is TRBV5-1, the J gene TRBJ2-2; D may match TRBD1 or TRBD2 (5 bases each). Germline V gene data show CDR1 as SGHRS and CDR2 as YFSETQ. The length of the CDR3 is 16 residues. V dropped 4 bases and J dropped 0 bases, with 13 bases sitting between them. The CDR3, as DNA: TGCGCCAGCAGCAAAGGGGACCGAACGAACACCGGGGAGCTGTTTTTT. Its translation: CASSKGDRTNTGELFF. The whole variable domain, remainder taken from reference TRBV5-1 and TRBJ2-2, is KAGVTQTPRYLIKTRGQQVTLSCSPISGHRSVSWYQQTPGQGLQFLFEYFSETQRNKGNFPGRFSGRQFSNSRSEMNVSTLELGDSALYLCASSKGDRTNTGELFFGEGSRLTVL.

Many counts were recorded for this clonotype. This sequence joins TRBV12-3 or TRBV12-4 and TRBJ1-4; D might be TRBD1 (5 bases). V lost 6 bases and J lost 5, with 16 bases in between. There are 15 residues in the CDR3. The CDR3 sequence is CASSVGTPFNEKLFF. The CDR3 nucleotides are TGTGCCAGCAGCGTCGGGACCCCATTCAATGAAAAACTGTTTTTT.

This clonotype was counted many times. The rearrangement uses TRBV4-1 and TRBJ2-7; TRBD2 agrees at 11 bases. The CDR3 is 15 amino acids. The trim removed 5 bases at V and 0 bases at J, leaving 3 bases unmatched. The germline V gene encodes CDR1 MGHRA and CDR2 YSYEKL. The CDR3 is CASSTGTSGSYEQYF. CDR3 in DNA: TGCGCCAGCAGCACCGGGACTAGCGGCTCCTACGAGCAGTACTTC.

This clonotype appeared many times. The J gene is TRBJ2-1, the V gene TRBV6-2 or TRBV6-3; unclear D gene. The V end lost 2 bases, the J end lost 4 bases, and 9 bases lay between the germline ends. The CDR3 is 14 amino acids. The V gene's germline CDR1 is MNHEY and CDR2 SVGEGT. CDR3 sequence (DNA): TGTGCCAGCAGTTACGTCGCTACGTACAATGAGCAGTTCTTC. Translation gives CASSYVATYNEQFF.

This clonotype was observed many times. This chain uses TRBV5-1 with TRBJ2-5; 8 bases align to TRBD1. Per germline, CDR1 SGHRS and CDR2 YFSETQ. The V gene end was trimmed by 3 bases and the J gene end by 2 bases; junction bases not matched to a gene: 6. This CDR3 contains 15 residues. CDR3: CASSSRTGWQETQYF. The DNA for the CDR3 is TGCGCCAGCAGCTCCCGGACAGGGTGGCAAGAGACCCAGTACTTC.

This clonotype was counted at least ten times. V and J are TRBV7-2 and TRBJ1-6; a possible D gene is TRBD1 (5 bases). V dropped 3 bases and J dropped 2 bases, with 8 bases sitting between them. Germline V lookup: CDR1 SGHTA, CDR2 FQGNSA. The CDR3 has 15 residues. CDR3 DNA: TGTGCCAGCAGCTTGGGGGGGACCTATAATTCACCCCTCCACTTT. Its protein product is CASSLGGTYNSPLHF. The variable domain in full, completed from reference TRBV7-2 and TRBJ1-6, reads GAGVSQSPSNKVTEKGKDVELRCDPISGHTALYWYRQSLGQGLEFLIYFQGNSAPDKSGLPSDRFSAERTGGSVSTLTIQRTQQEDSAVYLCASSLGGTYNSPLHFGNGTRLTVT.

The sample holds many counts of this clonotype. The rearrangement links TRBV6-2 or TRBV6-3 to TRBJ2-1; D remains unclear. V shed 7 bases and J shed 0 bases, with 7 bases lying between them. The germline gives CDR1 MNHEY, CDR2 SVGEGT. This CDR3 has 13 amino acids. The CDR3 region has the DNA TGTGCCAGCACCCCCCACTCCTACAATGAGCAGTTCTTC. It is translated as CASTPHSYNEQFF.

This clonotype was observed many times. J is TRBJ2-3 and V is TRBV7-2; the D gene could be TRBD1 or TRBD2 (5 bases each). With 4 bases removed from V and 2 bases from J, the gap between germline ends came to 16 bases. The germline V gene has CDR1 SGHTA and CDR2 FQGNSA. This CDR3 comprises 16 residues. Here the CDR3 reads CASSWGTEIFTDTQYF. The CDR3 DNA is TGTGCCAGCAGCTGGGGGACGGAGATTTTCACAGATACGCAGTATTTT.